This T cell receptor (beta chain) was captured by sequencing in a study of blood T cell repertoires in COVID-19. Study-wide context: PBMCs, B-cell-depleted T cells, or T cells provided the cDNA or gDNA that made up the material.

V shed 5 bases, J shed 6 bases, and the junction held 8 bases outside the gene matches. Germline lookup yields CDR1 SGHAT and CDR2 FQNNGV. The CDR3 contains 14 residues. Under the authors' procedure: Estimation of nucleated cell counts relied on the amplification of reference gene primers. The protocol was immunoSEQ multiplex PCR, while the TCRdb copy is restricted to in-frame clones and leaves out a portion. That table gives V, J and clone size, and the DNA gave D and trimming. The table has about 140,000 clones, approximately 88% seen once. The clonotype was recovered from a human donor in a cohort sampled during active COVID-19. The sequencing sample was made of peripheral blood. The chain employs TRBV11-2 and TRBJ2-5, with 8 bases identical to TRBD1. CDR3 DNA sequence: TGTGCCAGCAGCCCCAGGGGGCGCGGGCAGACCCAGTACTTC. Residues: CASSPRGRGQTQYF.